This record covers a single T cell receptor beta chain. What it recognizes is unknown. TCRdb keeps only in-frame clones here, not all; method: immunoSEQ multiplex PCR. The sample lists about 1.5 million clones; more than 95% were seen once. These data come from a study of shared clonotypes between healthy human individuals. The wider study: Donor composition was a couple of women and three men, aged 18 to 49. Study observations and caveats: For sorted subsets, rarefaction showed incomplete sequencing despite large depth.

CDR3 size: 12 residues. Trimming pared 3 bases from V and 7 bases from J, leaving 7 bases between. Germline-derived CDR1 and CDR2 are SNHLY and FYNNEI. The receptor was isolated from a man aged 30-40 years in good health. The J gene is TRBJ1-5, the V gene TRBV2; D gene ambiguous. Sequencing was done on a sample of naive CD4+ T cells sorted from blood. Subset indicated: CD45RA+ positively selected. The CDR3 bases are TGTGCCAGCAGTGACGTCGTCCAGCCCCAGCATTTT. As protein: CASSDVVQPQHF.